These T cell receptor beta chains were read from a single sample in a study of blood T cell repertoires in COVID-19. Using immunoSEQ multiplex PCR, the repertoire was profiled, and TCRdb retains in-frame clones only, with some absent. The sample gives 95,000 to 150,000 clones, 80% to 85% of which show up once; over 3% is in the top ten. The sequenced sample consisted of PBMCs or T cells enriched from blood (not recorded which). The receptors stem from a woman aged 30 to 39 who had recovered from COVID-19. Each CDR3 is given with its conserved first and last residue. Each record gives: clone size, V gene, J gene, D gene, CDR3 protein, CDR3 DNA. A D gene is named only where the DNA matches it firmly. Clone size is shown for a subset of rows, as once, few, many or a class of expanded clone.

abundance: NA
v_gene: TRBV16
j_gene: TRBJ2-7
d_gene: TRBD2
CDR3aa: CASSQSRTSGIEQYF
CDR3nt: TGTGCCAGCAGCCAATCGAGGACTAGCGGGATCGAGCAGTACTTC

abundance: NA
v_gene: TRBV28
j_gene: TRBJ2-1
d_gene: NA
CDR3aa: CASSLNAGLFSYNEQFF
CDR3nt: TGTGCCAGCAGTTTAAACGCGGGACTTTTCTCCTACAATGAGCAGTTCTTC

abundance: NA
v_gene: TRBV6-1
j_gene: TRBJ2-2
d_gene: NA
CDR3aa: CASSERSTGELFF
CDR3nt: TGTGCCAGCAGTGAACGGTCAACCGGGGAGCTGTTTTTT

abundance: once
v_gene: TRBV5-1
j_gene: TRBJ2-3
d_gene: NA
CDR3aa: CASSLPSSTDTQYF
CDR3nt: TGCGCCAGCAGCTTGCCCTCTAGCACAGATACGCAGTATTTT

abundance: NA
v_gene: TRBV28
j_gene: TRBJ2-2
d_gene: NA
CDR3aa: CASSLGLYTGELFF
CDR3nt: TGTGCCAGCAGTTTAGGACTTTACACCGGGGAGCTGTTTTTT

abundance: once
v_gene: TRBV5-4
j_gene: TRBJ1-2
d_gene: NA
CDR3aa: CASSLAPGAEGYTF
CDR3nt: TGTGCCAGCAGCTTGGCCCCAGGGGCTGAGGGCTACACCTTC

abundance: NA
v_gene: TRBV5-1
j_gene: TRBJ1-2
d_gene: NA
CDR3aa: CASSLGAGRGYTF
CDR3nt: TGCGCCAGCAGCTTGGGGGCAGGGCGCGGCTACACCTTC

abundance: NA
v_gene: TRBV7-3
j_gene: TRBJ2-7
d_gene: NA
CDR3aa: CASRYPQDEQYF
CDR3nt: TGTGCCAGCAGGTACCCTCAGGACGAGCAGTACTTC

abundance: NA
v_gene: TRBV28
j_gene: TRBJ1-2
d_gene: NA
CDR3aa: CASSLQGGYTF
CDR3nt: TGTGCCAGCAGTTTGCAGGGCGGCTACACCTTC

abundance: NA
v_gene: TRBV28
j_gene: TRBJ1-4
d_gene: NA
CDR3aa: CASSLSMFGPGMVEKLFF
CDR3nt: TGTGCCAGCAGTTTATCTATGTTCGGACCAGGGATGGTTGAAAAACTGTTTTTT

abundance: NA
v_gene: TRBV24-1
j_gene: TRBJ2-1
d_gene: NA
CDR3aa: CATEGNEQFF
CDR3nt: TGTGCCACCGAGGGCAATGAGCAGTTCTTC

abundance: NA
v_gene: TRBV24-1
j_gene: TRBJ2-5
d_gene: TRBD2
CDR3aa: CATSDLRGLAGGETQYF
CDR3nt: TGTGCCACCAGTGATTTGAGGGGACTAGCGGGAGGAGAGACCCAGTACTTC

abundance: once
v_gene: TRBV9
j_gene: TRBJ2-7
d_gene: TRBD2
CDR3aa: CASSVGPSGGYEQYF
CDR3nt: TGTGCCAGCAGCGTAGGCCCCAGCGGGGGCTACGAGCAGTACTTC

abundance: NA
v_gene: TRBV21-1
j_gene: TRBJ1-5
d_gene: NA
CDR3aa: CASHRDRNESKENQPQHF
CDR3nt: TGTGCCAGCCACCGGGACAGAAATGAATCGAAGGAGAATCAGCCCCAGCATTTT

abundance: NA
v_gene: TRBV21-1
j_gene: TRBJ2-7
d_gene: NA
CDR3aa: CASSENYRDYEQYF
CDR3nt: TGTGCCAGCAGCGAAAACTACCGGGACTACGAGCAGTACTTC

abundance: NA
v_gene: TRBV11-2
j_gene: TRBJ2-5
d_gene: NA
CDR3aa: CASSSGLFQETQYF
CDR3nt: TGTGCCAGCAGCTCCGGACTATTTCAAGAGACCCAGTACTTC

abundance: once
v_gene: TRBV4-1
j_gene: TRBJ2-1
d_gene: TRBD2
CDR3aa: CASSQGSSGGSYNEQFF
CDR3nt: TGCGCCAGCAGCCAAGGTTCCAGCGGGGGATCCTACAATGAGCAGTTCTTC

abundance: few
v_gene: TRBV20-1
j_gene: TRBJ1-6
d_gene: NA
CDR3aa: CSASKGGWNSPLHF
CDR3nt: TGCAGTGCTAGTAAGGGAGGGTGGAATTCACCCCTCCACTTT

abundance: NA
v_gene: TRBV9
j_gene: TRBJ2-2
d_gene: TRBD2
CDR3aa: CASSARSSGSLSGELFF
CDR3nt: TGTGCCAGCAGCGCACGCTCTAGCGGGAGTCTTTCCGGGGAGCTGTTTTTT

abundance: NA
v_gene: TRBV5-1
j_gene: TRBJ2-5
d_gene: NA
CDR3aa: CASSLFRARQETQYF
CDR3nt: TGCGCCAGCAGCTTATTTAGAGCAAGACAAGAGACCCAGTACTTC

abundance: NA
v_gene: TRBV9
j_gene: TRBJ1-4
d_gene: TRBD1
CDR3aa: CASSGRDRGVEKLFF
CDR3nt: TGTGCCAGCAGCGGAAGGGACAGGGGCGTTGAAAAACTGTTTTTT

abundance: NA
v_gene: TRBV24-1
j_gene: TRBJ2-1
d_gene: TRBD1
CDR3aa: CATSVRQGSEQFF
CDR3nt: TGTGCCACCAGTGTGAGACAGGGAAGTGAGCAGTTCTTC

abundance: NA
v_gene: TRBV28
j_gene: TRBJ2-7
d_gene: NA
CDR3aa: CASSLRWSYEQYF
CDR3nt: TGTGCCAGCAGTTTACGGTGGTCCTACGAGCAGTACTTC

abundance: once
v_gene: TRBV6-4
j_gene: TRBJ2-7
d_gene: NA
CDR3aa: CASSVQTGSSYEQYF
CDR3nt: TGTGCCAGCAGTGTCCAGACAGGTAGCTCCTACGAGCAGTACTTC

abundance: NA
v_gene: TRBV28
j_gene: TRBJ1-5
d_gene: TRBD1
CDR3aa: CASSTGGGQPQHF
CDR3nt: TGTGCCAGCAGCACAGGGGGTGGTCAGCCCCAGCATTTT

abundance: NA
v_gene: TRBV7-3
j_gene: TRBJ2-2
d_gene: NA
CDR3aa: CASSPANTGELFF
CDR3nt: TGTGCCAGCAGCCCGGCGAACACCGGGGAGCTGTTTTTT

abundance: NA
v_gene: TRBV7-2
j_gene: TRBJ2-2
d_gene: NA
CDR3aa: CASRSPLNTGELFF
CDR3nt: TGTGCCAGCAGGTCCCCGTTGAACACCGGGGAGCTGTTTTTT